The 3 T cell receptor beta chains below all came from one sample that was sequenced in a study of beta chain features in type 1 diabetes. Study results and limitations: Moderate but significant shortening of TCRB CDR3s was recorded in all four CD4+ subsets from Type 1 diabetes patients.

The investigators reverse transcribed all of the isolated RNA, so they sequenced expressed TCRB transcripts. Measured with immunoSEQ multiplex PCR; TCRdb has only the in-frame clones, and not every one. This sample has around 100,000 clones, with under 30% found just once. No antigen has been identified for these receptors. Specimen: central memory CD4+ T cells from blood. These receptors were taken from a woman aged 18-29 years with type 1 diabetes.

This rearrangement joins TRBV9 to TRBJ2-2; TRBD2 matches 13 bases. The germline CDR1 and CDR2 sequences are SGDLS and YYNGEE. V lost 0 bases to trimming and J lost 0 bases; unmatched junction nucleotides: 2. This CDR3 spans 18 amino acids. The CDR3 here is CASSVAGTSGANTGELFF. CDR3 bases: TGTGCCAGCAGCGTAGCAGGGACTAGCGGGGCGAACACCGGGGAGCTGTTTTTT.

This clone was seen once. The chain joins TRBV28 to TRBJ1-2, with 11 bases fitting TRBD1. Per the germline V gene, CDR1 is MDHEN and CDR2 is SYDVKM. V trimming: 6 bases; J trimming: 5 bases; junction bases outside the gene matches: 11. The CDR3 runs 16 residues. The CDR3 spells CASSAAGTGGKYGYTF. The CDR3, as DNA: TGTGCCAGCAGCGCTGCCGGGACAGGGGGGAAATATGGCTACACCTTC.

This clone was observed a handful of times. V gene TRBV6-1 combines with J gene TRBJ2-5; D gene uncertain. This CDR3 is 12 amino acids long. V dropped 2 bases and J dropped 3 bases, with 4 bases sitting between them. Germline lookup yields CDR1 MNHNS and CDR2 SASEGT. The CDR3 region has the DNA TGTGCCAGCAGTGAACTAAAAGAGACCCAGTACTTC. Protein product: CASSELKETQYF.